This T cell receptor beta chain was retrieved from a study of a mutant IDH1 vaccine in newly diagnosed glioma. The overall study: Week 47 marked visit V13, whereas week 35 marked visit V12.

Of note for this clone: Its target is unknown.

The protocol was immunoSEQ multiplex PCR, while the TCRdb copy is restricted to in-frame clones and leaves out a portion. The sample contains tens of thousands of clones, roughly four fifths of which appear only once. The time point was: week 47, end of study. Topical imiquimod was applied with each vaccine dose, which held 300 ug of mutant IDH1 20-mer peptide. The CDR3 runs to 13 residues. Germline lookup yields CDR1 ENHRY and CDR2 SYGVKD. Deletions cut 8 bases from V and 5 bases from J, with 15 bases between. The input for sequencing was PBMCs, taken from a glioma patient whose treatment included an IDH1 peptide vaccine. V usage is TRBV10-3 and J usage is TRBJ2-5, with D perhaps matching TRBD1 or TRBD2 (6 bases each). This clonotype originated in a man aged 35 to 55 with glioma. The DNA of the CDR3 is TGTGCCATCTCGGACCCCGGGGGCGAGACCCAGTACTTC. This sequence encodes CAISDPGGETQYF.